This entry lists 6 T cell receptor beta chains sequenced from one sample in a study of metastatic and nonmetastatic thyroid tumors. MiXCR was used by TCRdb to re-call the PCR reads. Altogether tens of thousands of clones are present, 20% to 25% being singletons, with the ten largest covering under 45%. All patients were untreated before thyroid surgery. Sequenced sample: blood. These receptors all stem from a female donor with papillary thyroid cancer or a benign thyroid nodule (not recorded which). Some clones in this sample may be carry-over from other donors' samples.

Many counts were recorded for this clone. This chain uses TRBV28 with TRBJ2-5; D may match TRBD1 or TRBD2 (5 bases each). The germline V gene encodes CDR1 MDHEN and CDR2 SYDVKM. CDR3 size: 16 residues. Trimming shortened V by 5 bases and J by 4 bases, and 20 bases separated the two germline ends. The CDR3 spells CASSDTGTDFLETQYF. The CDR3, as DNA: TGTGCCAGCAGTGATACCGGGACCGATTTTTTAGAGACCCAGTACTTC.

The chain combines TRBV7-6 with TRBJ2-6, with D hard to call. Germline V lookup: CDR1 SGHVS, CDR2 FNYEAQ. V was clipped by 2 bases and J by 3 bases, with 17 bases between them. The CDR3 has 18 residues. The CDR3 sequence: CASSLIRLGKSGANVLTF. The CDR3 DNA reads TGTGCCAGCAGCTTAATTAGGCTGGGAAAGAGTGGGGCCAACGTCCTGACTTTC.

In its sample, this clone was seen many times. The J gene is TRBJ2-5, the V gene TRBV7-8, with D maybe TRBD2 (6 bases). Germline V gives CDR1 SGHVS, CDR2 FQNEAQ. The V gene lost 5 bases and the J gene lost 1 base, with 11 bases spanning the gap. The CDR3 length is 14 residues. The CDR3 region has the DNA TGTGCCAGCAGCGCGGACTACCCCCAAGAGACCCAGTACTTC. Translating gives CASSADYPQETQYF.

This clone came up many times. This rearrangement joins TRBV4-3 to TRBJ2-1; D call uncertain. The V end was cut by 3 bases, the J end by 8 bases, with 17 bases between. The CDR3 totals 15 residues. Germline assignment: CDR1 LGHNA and CDR2 YSLEER. CDR3 residues: CASSQSGPDADEQFF. CDR3 DNA: TGCGCCAGCAGCCAGTCCGGGCCTGATGCCGATGAGCAGTTCTTC.

This clone was counted only a few times. DNA for the CDR3: TGTGCCAGCAATAGACCGGGACAGGGGTTTCACGAGCAGTACTTC. As protein: CASNRPGQGFHEQYF. V is TRBV28 and J is TRBJ2-7, with 10 bases fitting TRBD1. CDR1 is MDHEN, CDR2 SYDVKM, per germline. The V gene end was trimmed by 7 bases and the J gene end by 5 bases; junction bases not matched to a gene: 11. The CDR3 loop spans 15 amino acids.

Comment on this clone: The CDR3 ends on some other residue instead of the conserved phenylalanine or tryptophan, so this is likely a read error. The gene calls are TRBV20-1 and TRBJ1-2; D ambiguous. Trimming removed 5 bases from V and 5 bases from J, with 9 bases in between. CDR1 is DFQATT, CDR2 SNEGSKA, per germline (reference sequence). This CDR3 has 11 amino acids. CDR3 region: CSASDKYGYTL. The DNA of the CDR3 is TGCAGTGCTTCTGATAAATATGGCTACACCTTA.